The clone carrying this TCR beta chain has a handful of counts. The antigen is unknown. The CDR3 loop spans 13 amino acids. Germline-derived CDR1 and CDR2 are SGHDN and FVKESK. V was cut by 1 base and J by 10 bases, with 11 bases left in between. This sample was taken from a study of beta chain features in type 1 diabetes. Study results and caveats: All four CD4+ subsets of Type 1 diabetes patients contained TCRB CDR3s that were moderately but significantly shorter. Insertions were fewer and deletions more numerous at VDJ junctions in type 1 diabetes patients.

The whole isolated RNA underwent reverse transcription, so sequencing captured expressed TCRB transcripts. Data came from immunoSEQ multiplex PCR; TCRdb stores just in-frame clones and leaves some out. The sample records 330,000 or so clones, around an eighth being singletons. This TCR derives from a woman aged 18-29 years with type 1 diabetes. The sample taken for sequencing was naive CD4+ T cells from blood. V and J are TRBV14 and TRBJ2-1; D uncertain. CDR3 residues: CASSQVLSPEQFF. In nucleotides, the CDR3 is TGTGCCAGCAGCCAAGTACTGTCGCCGGAGCAGTTCTTC.